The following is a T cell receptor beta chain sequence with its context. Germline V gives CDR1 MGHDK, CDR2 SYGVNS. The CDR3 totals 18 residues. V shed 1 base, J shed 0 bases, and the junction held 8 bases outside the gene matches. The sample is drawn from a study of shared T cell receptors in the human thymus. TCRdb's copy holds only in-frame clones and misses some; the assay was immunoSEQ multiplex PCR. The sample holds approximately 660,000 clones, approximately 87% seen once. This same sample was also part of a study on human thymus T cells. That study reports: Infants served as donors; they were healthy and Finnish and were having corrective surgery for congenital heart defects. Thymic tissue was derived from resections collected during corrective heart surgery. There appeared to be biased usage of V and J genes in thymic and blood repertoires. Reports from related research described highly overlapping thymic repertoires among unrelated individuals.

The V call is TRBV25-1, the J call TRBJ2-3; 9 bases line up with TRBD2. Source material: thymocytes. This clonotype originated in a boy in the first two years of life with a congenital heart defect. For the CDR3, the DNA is TGTGCCAGCAGTGAATCAGCGGGAGGAATCGCAAGCACAGATACGCAGTATTTT. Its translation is CASSESAGGIASTDTQYF.